This T cell receptor (beta chain) came from a study of Ad26.COV2.S vaccination and SARS-CoV-2 variants. Study-level points and caveats: For non-spike TCRs, breadth in vaccine recipients resembled that in placebo recipients.

Per the germline V gene, CDR1 is SGHTA and CDR2 is FQGNSA. This CDR3 comprises 14 residues. The ends were cut back, 5 bases at V and 3 bases at J, with 13 bases in the middle. Sequencing was performed with immunoSEQ multiplex PCR; in TCRdb, only in-frame clones are kept and a portion is missing. The table shows hundreds of thousands of clones, with around 83% occurring only once. Treatment specified: some 20 received Ad26.COV2.S at low or high dose, single or two shots; a few received placebo; per-sample allocation not given. Collection of samples fell on day 63 after the first vaccine or placebo injection. Notes on this clone: Its antigen is currently unknown.

This rearrangement joins TRBV7-2 to TRBJ2-5, with a weak D call TRBD2 (5 bases). The starting material was peripheral blood, obtained in a trial of Ad26.COV2.S vaccine versus placebo. The origin of this receptor is a person between 18 and 65 years old who received the Ad26.COV2.S COVID-19 vaccine or a placebo. In DNA, the CDR3 is TGTGCCAGCAGCCCTGGGCCGAGGGAAGAGACCCAGTACTTC. It is translated as CASSPGPREETQYF.